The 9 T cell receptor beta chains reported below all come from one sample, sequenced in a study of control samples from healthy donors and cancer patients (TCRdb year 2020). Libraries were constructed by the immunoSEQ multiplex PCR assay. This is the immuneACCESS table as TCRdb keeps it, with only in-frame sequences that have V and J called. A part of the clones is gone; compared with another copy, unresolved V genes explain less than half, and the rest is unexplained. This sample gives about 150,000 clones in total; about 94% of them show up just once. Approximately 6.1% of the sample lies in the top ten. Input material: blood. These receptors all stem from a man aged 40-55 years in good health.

The chain's CDR3 is CASSTMMNTEAFF. DNA of the CDR3: TGTGCCAGCAGCACCATGATGAACACTGAAGCTTTCTTT. The V call is TRBV28, the J call TRBJ1-1; no definite D call. Trimming removed 6 bases at V and 0 bases at J, with 8 bases between. The CDR3 is 13 amino acids. The germline V gene encodes CDR1 MDHEN and CDR2 SYDVKM.

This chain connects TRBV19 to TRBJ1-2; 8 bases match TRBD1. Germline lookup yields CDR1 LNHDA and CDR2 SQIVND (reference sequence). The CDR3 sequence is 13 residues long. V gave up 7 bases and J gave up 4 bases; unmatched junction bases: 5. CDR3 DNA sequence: TGTGCCAGTACCGGGACAGGACCCTATGGCTACACCTTC. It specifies CASTGTGPYGYTF. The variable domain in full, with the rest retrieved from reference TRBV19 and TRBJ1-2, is DGGITQSPKYLFRKEGQNVTLSCEQNLNHDAMYWYRQDPGQGLRLIYYSQIVNDFQKGDIAEGYSVSREKKESFPLTVTSAQKNPTAFYLCASTGTGPYGYTFGSGTRLTVV.

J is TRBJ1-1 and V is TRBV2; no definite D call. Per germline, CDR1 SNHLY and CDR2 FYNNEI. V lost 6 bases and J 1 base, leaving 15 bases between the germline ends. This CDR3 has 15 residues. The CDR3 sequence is CASSTTASPNTEAFF. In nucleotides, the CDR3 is TGTGCCAGCAGCACTACAGCGTCTCCGAACACTGAAGCTTTCTTT.

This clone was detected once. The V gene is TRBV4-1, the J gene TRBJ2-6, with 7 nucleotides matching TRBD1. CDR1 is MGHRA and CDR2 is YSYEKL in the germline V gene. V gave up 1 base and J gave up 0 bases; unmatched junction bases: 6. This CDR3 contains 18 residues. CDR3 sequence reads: CASSQGVAGGSGANVLTF. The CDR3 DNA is TGCGCCAGCAGCCAAGGTGTGGCAGGGGGCTCTGGGGCCAACGTCCTGACTTTC.

The CDR3 sequence: CASSMPPGLGYTF. The CDR3 region has the DNA TGTGCCAGTAGTATGCCCCCGGGACTTGGCTACACCTTC. The V and J genes are TRBV19 and TRBJ1-2; a possible D gene is TRBD1 (5 bases). The CDR3 length is 13 residues. V lost 3 bases and J lost 7, with 12 bases in between. Germline assignment: CDR1 LNHDA and CDR2 SQIVND (reference sequence).

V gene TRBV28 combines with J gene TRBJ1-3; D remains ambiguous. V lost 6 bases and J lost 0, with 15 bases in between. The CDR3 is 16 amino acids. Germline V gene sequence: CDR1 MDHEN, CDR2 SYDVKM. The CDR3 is CASRSSLTPSGNTIYF. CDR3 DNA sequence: TGTGCCAGCAGATCCTCTCTTACGCCCTCTGGAAACACCATATATTTT.

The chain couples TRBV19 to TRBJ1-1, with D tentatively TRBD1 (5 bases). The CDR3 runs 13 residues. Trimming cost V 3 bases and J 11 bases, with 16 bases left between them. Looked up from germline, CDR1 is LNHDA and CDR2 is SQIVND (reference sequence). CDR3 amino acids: CASSILSQGGAFF. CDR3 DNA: TGTGCCAGTAGTATTCTTTCGCAGGGCGGCGCTTTCTTT.

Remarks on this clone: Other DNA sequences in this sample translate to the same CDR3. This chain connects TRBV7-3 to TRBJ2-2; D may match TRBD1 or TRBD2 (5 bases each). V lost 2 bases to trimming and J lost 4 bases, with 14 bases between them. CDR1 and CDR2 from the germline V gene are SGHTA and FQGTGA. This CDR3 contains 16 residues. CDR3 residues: CASSLGGLGATGELFF. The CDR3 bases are TGTGCCAGCAGCTTAGGGGGTCTCGGGGCCACCGGGGAGCTGTTTTTT.

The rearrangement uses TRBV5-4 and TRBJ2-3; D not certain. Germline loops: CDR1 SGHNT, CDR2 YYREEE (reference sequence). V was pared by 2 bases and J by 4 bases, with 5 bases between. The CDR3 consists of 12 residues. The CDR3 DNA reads TGTGCCAGCAGCTTTCGGCCAGATACGCAGTATTTT. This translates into CASSFRPDTQYF.